This T cell receptor beta chain originates from a study of cytomegalovirus exposure and HLA in healthy donors. The germline V gene has CDR1 KGHSH and CDR2 LQKENI. The germline V and J ends were trimmed by 3 bases and 1 base, with 12 bases remaining between them. The CDR3 is 16 amino acids. Study-level results: The study labeled more than 150 TCR beta chains cytomegalovirus-associated.

As for this clone: What it recognizes is unknown.

Measured with immunoSEQ multiplex PCR; TCRdb has only the in-frame clones, and not every one. The data hold around 70,000 clones, with around 95% observed a single time. The chain recombines TRBV18 with TRBJ1-4; D gene ambiguous. The material sequenced was PBMCs. This sequence originates from a woman under 30 in good health and CMV-seronegative. CDR3 region: CASSPRRGQTNEKLFF. The CDR3 DNA sequence: TGTGCCAGCTCACCCCGGCGAGGGCAAACTAATGAAAAACTGTTTTTT.